A selection of T cell receptor beta chains follows, all from one sample in a study of blood T cell repertoires in COVID-19. TCRdb's copy holds only in-frame clones and misses some; the assay was immunoSEQ multiplex PCR. The data contain a few hundred thousand clones, around 84% of them singletons. Sequenced input: PBMCs or T cells enriched from blood (not recorded which). All receptors come from a middle-aged man who had recovered from COVID-19. Both conserved end residues are part of each CDR3. A D gene is named only where the DNA matches it firmly. Clone size is stated in some rows and not others, as once, few, many or a class when expanded.

TGTGCCAGCAGTTTGGTAGGAGGGGCGGTACAGCCCCAGCATTTT,CASSLVGGAVQPQHF,NA,TRBV6-2/TRBV6-3,TRBJ1-5,NA
TGTGCCAGCAGTTCCGAACAGGGAAATCAGCCCCAGCATTTT,CASSSEQGNQPQHF,NA,TRBV6-5,TRBJ1-5,NA
TGTGCCAGCAGCTTCGGGACTAGCGGGATCGATGAGCAGTTCTTC,CASSFGTSGIDEQFF,NA,TRBV9,TRBJ2-1,TRBD2
TGTGCCAGCAGCCCGAGACTAGCGGGGGTCTACGAGCAGTACTTC,CASSPRLAGVYEQYF,NA,TRBV11-3,TRBJ2-7,TRBD2
TGCGCCAGCAGCCAAGAATGGGTGAAGGGAGCCATGGGAAACACCATATATTTT,CASSQEWVKGAMGNTIYF,NA,TRBV4-3,TRBJ1-3,NA
TGTGCCAGCAGCAGGGGCGGGAGCGTCGGCACCGGGGAGCTGTTTTTT,CASSRGGSVGTGELFF,NA,TRBV21-1,TRBJ2-2,NA
TGTGCCAGCAGCTTAGGCCAGGGCGAAGCTTTCTTT,CASSLGQGEAFF,NA,TRBV7-2,TRBJ1-1,NA
TGTGCCAGACGGACTAGCGGGATAAGCGAGCAGTACTTC,CARRTSGISEQYF,NA,TRBV30,TRBJ2-7,TRBD2
TGTGCCAGTAGTTCTAGAGGGACTAGCGGGACCGAGCAGTACTTC,CASSSRGTSGTEQYF,NA,TRBV19,TRBJ2-7,TRBD2
TGTGCCAGCAGCCCCGGGAGGGGACTCCTTCTGAGGGGCTACACCTTC,CASSPGRGLLLRGYTF,NA,TRBV7-9,TRBJ1-2,NA
TGTGCCAGCAGCTTCCGGGACAGGGGGCTGTATGAGCAGTTCTTC,CASSFRDRGLYEQFF,NA,TRBV5-6,TRBJ2-1,TRBD1
TGTGCCACCAGCGGGCCCGGGACAGGGGATGAAAAACTGTTTTTT,CATSGPGTGDEKLFF,NA,TRBV15,TRBJ1-4,TRBD1
TGTGCCAGCAGAGAACTAGCGGCAGATACGCAGTATTTT,CASRELAADTQYF,NA,TRBV12-3/TRBV12-4,TRBJ2-3,TRBD2
TGTGCCAGCAGTGATGGGCCCCATCCCAATGAGCAGTTCTTC,CASSDGPHPNEQFF,many,TRBV6-1,TRBJ2-1,NA
TGTGCCAGTAGCATCAAATACGGCGAGCAGTACTTC,CASSIKYGEQYF,NA,TRBV19,TRBJ2-7,NA